One and the same sample provided the 5 T cell receptor beta chains below, sequenced in a study of T-cell reconstitution after alpha-beta-depleted transplantation in children. Preparation of the TCRbeta library used unique molecular identifiers. TCRdb re-analysed the PCR reads in MiXCR, keeping a single row per CDR3 protein. Among about 110,000 distinct CDR3 sequences listed, around 6.4% were seen once. The sequencing used PBMCs, mostly from graft donor cells, collected 360 days after TCRalphabeta/CD19-depleted stem cell transplant. Every receptor here comes from a male patient between 2 and 9 years old who had a stem cell transplant for acute lymphoblastic leukemia, so the T cells may come from the graft donor.

The rearrangement uses TRBV30 and TRBJ2-4; 8 bases are shared with TRBD1. Trimming removed 0 bases from V and 8 bases from J; junction bases left unmatched: 6. There are 14 residues in the CDR3. Germline V gene sequence: CDR1 GTSNPN, CDR2 SVGIG (reference sequence). The CDR3 loop is CAWSVLGRGHIQYF. The CDR3 DNA reads as TGTGCCTGGAGTGTACTTGGCAGGGGGCACATTCAGTACTTC.

This clonotype was counted ten times or more. The chain couples TRBV25-1 to TRBJ2-2; no clear D. The CDR3 runs to 12 residues. With 4 bases removed from V and 3 bases from J, the gap between germline ends came to 3 bases. Germline V gene data show CDR1 as MGHDK and CDR2 as SYGVNS. For the CDR3, the DNA is TGTGCCAGCAGTGTCCACACCGGGGAGCTGTTTTTT. It is translated as CASSVHTGELFF.

This chain joins TRBV6-2 or TRBV6-3 and TRBJ1-2, with a possible D match to TRBD1 (6 bases). CDR1 is MNHEY, CDR2 SVGEGT, per germline. V gave up 6 bases and J gave up 4 bases, with 15 bases separating them. The CDR3 consists of 14 residues. The CDR3 here is CASRLYRTVYGYTF. In DNA, the CDR3 is TGTGCCAGCAGACTATACCGGACAGTCTATGGCTACACCTTC.

This chain joins TRBV7-9 and TRBJ2-3; D might be TRBD2 (6 bases). Germline CDR1 reads SEHNR; CDR2 reads FQNEAQ (reference sequence). This CDR3 is 15 amino acids long. Trimming left V 6 bases short and J 3 bases short, with 16 bases between. CDR3 in DNA: TGTGCCAGCAGTTACCGGGACTCGCAAACAGATACGCAGTATTTT. Protein sequence: CASSYRDSQTDTQYF.

A remark on this clonotype: Just one base apart from a much larger clone, this may be a read error. The V call is TRBV20-1, the J call TRBJ2-3; 7 bases map to TRBD2. The germline CDR1 and CDR2 sequences are DFQATT and SNEGSKA (reference sequence). The CDR3 length is 17 residues. The CDR3 bases are TGCTGTGCTAGAGCGGGGACCGGGTCCCTCCTCACAGATACGCAGTATTTT. It specifies CCARAGTGSLLTDTQYF.